The 24 T cell receptor beta chains below were found in one sample sequenced in a study of cytomegalovirus exposure and HLA in healthy donors. The PCR employed 60 Vbeta primers together with 13 Jbeta primers. TCRdb's copy holds only in-frame clones and misses some; the assay was immunoSEQ multiplex PCR. Of around 120,000 clones listed, approximately 70% are singletons. Sequencing was performed on PBMCs. These receptors all come from a man between 25 and 39 years old in good health and CMV-seropositive.

This rearrangement joins TRBV27 to TRBJ2-1; D remains unclear. The CDR3 is made up of 12 amino acids. Trimming left V 3 bases short and J 5 bases short, with 5 bases between. Per the germline V gene, CDR1 is MNHEY and CDR2 is SMNVEV (reference sequence). The DNA of the CDR3 is TGTGCCAGCAGTTTTCTAGACAATGAGCAGTTCTTC. Protein product: CASSFLDNEQFF.

This clone was observed a single time. The V call is TRBV11-2, the J call TRBJ2-3, with 7 bases lining up with TRBD1. The germline gives CDR1 SGHAT, CDR2 FQNNGV. The CDR3 spans 16 residues. The V gene end was trimmed by 5 bases and the J gene end by 3 bases; junction bases not matched to a gene: 11. CDR3 DNA: TGTGCCAGCAGCATCATGACAGGGATTGTGACAGATACGCAGTATTTT. Translation gives CASSIMTGIVTDTQYF.

J is TRBJ1-1 and V is TRBV2; 8 nucleotides align to TRBD1. Germline V gene data show CDR1 as SNHLY and CDR2 as FYNNEI. There are 13 residues in the CDR3. Trimming cost V 5 bases and J 7 bases; bases outside gene matches: 6. The CDR3: CASSPGGPFEAFF. DNA of the CDR3: TGTGCCAGCAGTCCAGGGGGCCCCTTTGAAGCTTTCTTT.

This sequence joins TRBV6-5 and TRBJ1-2, with 7 nucleotides matching TRBD1. Germline V gives CDR1 MNHEY, CDR2 SVGAGI. Trimming at V came to 2 bases and at J to 4 bases, leaving 7 bases not matched to a gene. This CDR3 region has 15 residues. For the CDR3, the DNA is TGTGCCAGCAGTTACCGGACAGGATACTTCTATGGCTACACCTTC. This codes for CASSYRTGYFYGYTF.

This chain links TRBV7-9 with TRBJ2-1, with TRBD2 identical over 10 bases. CDR1 is SEHNR, CDR2 FQNEAQ, per germline (reference sequence). Unmatched junction bases numbered 6, after V lost 6 bases and J lost 10 bases. CDR3 size: 13 residues. The CDR3 protein is CASRVSGGEEQFF. Written as DNA, the CDR3 is TGTGCCAGCAGAGTAAGCGGGGGGGAGGAGCAGTTCTTC.

This chain connects TRBV10-3 to TRBJ1-2; the D gene is possibly TRBD1 (5 bases). V lost 7 bases and J lost 7, with 10 bases in between. The CDR3 length is 11 residues. Germline V CDR1 and CDR2: ENHRY, SYGVKD. The CDR3 region is CAITGVGGYTF. CDR3 DNA sequence: TGTGCCATCACGGGGGTAGGTGGCTACACCTTC.

This chain joins TRBV6-4 and TRBJ1-6, with TRBD1 identical over 9 bases. Trimming cost V 2 bases and J 9 bases; bases outside gene matches: 5. CDR3 length equals 15 residues. Germline values: CDR1 MRHNA, CDR2 SNTAGT. The CDR3 is CASSDGPDRGSPLHF. CDR3 DNA: TGTGCCAGCAGTGACGGTCCGGACAGGGGTTCACCCCTCCACTTT.

The chain joins TRBV11-2 to TRBJ2-3; 9 bases line up with TRBD1. The CDR3 contains 18 residues. The germline V gene encodes CDR1 SGHAT and CDR2 FQNNGV. J lost 2 bases, V lost 5 bases, and 14 bases had no gene match. The CDR3 here is CASSLGVGTGSFTDTQYF. In DNA, the CDR3 is TGTGCCAGCAGCCTAGGTGTGGGGACAGGGTCTTTCACAGATACGCAGTATTTT.

This clone was detected a few times. The V and J genes are TRBV2 and TRBJ2-3, with a weak D call TRBD2 (5 bases). Trimming left V 0 bases short and J 11 bases short, with 12 bases between. The CDR3 runs to 13 residues. Germline V gives CDR1 SNHLY, CDR2 FYNNEI. This CDR3 reads CASSEATGTKQYF. The CDR3 DNA is TGTGCCAGCAGTGAAGCAACGGGAACCAAGCAGTATTTT. Filled out from reference TRBV2 and TRBJ2-3, the complete variable domain reads EPEVTQTPSHQVTQMGQEVILRCVPISNHLYFYWYRQILGQKVEFLVSFYNNEISEKSEIFDDQFSVERPDGSNFTLKIRSTKLEDSAMYFCASSEATGTKQYFGPGTRLTVL.

J is TRBJ2-1 and V is TRBV18, with 11 bases fitting TRBD2. CDR3 length: 21 amino acids. V lost 3 bases, J lost 7 bases, and 23 bases stayed unmatched. Germline V gives CDR1 KGHSH, CDR2 LQKENI. The CDR3, as DNA: TGTGCCAGCTCACCCCTCCTCGGACTAGCGGGTCCACACCGCCGGGGGAATGAGCAGTTCTTC. This codes for CASSPLLGLAGPHRRGNEQFF.

V and J are TRBV5-1 and TRBJ2-7; 7 nucleotides agree with TRBD2. The CDR3 loop spans 15 amino acids. V was clipped by 0 bases and J by 0 bases; unmatched bases: 3. From germline, CDR1 is SGHRS and CDR2 YFSETQ. Written as DNA, the CDR3 is TGCGCCAGCAGCTTGGCCGGGGGGACCTCCTACGAGCAGTACTTC. This sequence encodes CASSLAGGTSYEQYF.

The table lists this clone with a count of one. This chain connects TRBV5-1 to TRBJ2-3, with 7 positions matching TRBD1. Germline assignment: CDR1 SGHRS and CDR2 YFSETQ. The CDR3 length is 15 residues. J was trimmed by 2 bases and V by 4 bases; bases with no gene match: 7. This chain's CDR3 is CASSGTGDNTDTQYF. CDR3 DNA: TGCGCCAGCAGCGGCACAGGGGACAACACAGATACGCAGTATTTT.

CDR3 in amino acids: CASSFHQDQPQHF. DNA for the CDR3: TGTGCCAGCAGCTTCCACCAGGATCAGCCCCAGCATTTT. J is TRBJ1-5 and V is TRBV7-2, with D unclear. Trimming took off 3 bases at V and 5 bases at J, with 8 bases between the two ends. CDR3 length equals 13 residues. Germline V gene sequence: CDR1 SGHTA, CDR2 FQGNSA.

V usage is TRBV15 and J usage is TRBJ2-5; 8 nucleotides agree with TRBD2. Germline V lookup: CDR1 LNHNV, CDR2 YYDKDF (reference sequence). The V gene end was trimmed by 2 bases and the J gene end by 3 bases; junction bases not matched to a gene: 2. This CDR3 comprises 14 residues. Written as DNA, the CDR3 is TGTGCCACCAGCAGACTAGCGGGTGAAGAGACCCAGTACTTC. This gives the protein CATSRLAGEETQYF.

The gene calls are TRBV27 and TRBJ1-2, with D uncertain. The length of the CDR3 is 13 residues. Trimming shortened V by 6 bases and J by 1 base, and 9 bases separated the two germline ends. Germline assignment: CDR1 MNHEY and CDR2 SMNVEV (reference sequence). The CDR3 sequence: CASSPRSNYGYTF. The CDR3 DNA reads TGTGCCAGCAGCCCGAGGAGTAACTATGGCTACACCTTC.

V gene TRBV6-5 combines with J gene TRBJ2-1; D may be TRBD1 (6 bases). This CDR3 comprises 15 residues. Deletions cut 2 bases from V and 6 bases from J, with 14 bases between. In germline, CDR1 is MNHEY, CDR2 SVGAGI. The CDR3 protein is CASSYLGGLGNEQFF. CDR3 in DNA: TGTGCCAGCAGTTACCTAGGGGGATTGGGCAATGAGCAGTTCTTC.

The chain joins TRBV7-3 to TRBJ2-5, with 8 bases fitting TRBD1. Germline values: CDR1 SGHTA, CDR2 FQGTGA. V trimming: 2 bases; J trimming: 3 bases; junction bases outside the gene matches: 11. The CDR3 is 17 residues long. The CDR3 DNA is TGTGCCAGCAGCTTAGTCCCGCCGGGACAGGAAAAAGAGACCCAGTACTTC. Residues: CASSLVPPGQEKETQYF.

The gene calls are TRBV18 and TRBJ2-1, with 7 positions matching TRBD1. CDR3 length equals 13 residues. V dropped 3 bases and J dropped 10; count of bases not matched to a gene: 6. Germline V gives CDR1 KGHSH, CDR2 LQKENI. CDR3 DNA: TGTGCCAGCTCACCGACAGGGATCGGCGAGCAGTTCTTC. Protein product: CASSPTGIGEQFF.

The CDR3 spells CAIKAGESATNEKLFF. In DNA form, the CDR3 reads TGTGCCATCAAGGCAGGGGAGTCGGCAACTAATGAAAAACTGTTTTTT. The J gene is TRBJ1-4, the V gene TRBV10-3; TRBD1 is a possible D gene (6 bases). V was clipped by 7 bases and J by 0 bases, with 15 bases between them. CDR1 is ENHRY and CDR2 is SYGVKD in the germline V gene. The CDR3 consists of 16 residues.

CDR3 loop: CASAQRDTDTQYF. The CDR3 nucleotides read TGTGCCAGCGCCCAGAGGGACACAGATACGCAGTATTTT. The gene calls are TRBV6-4 and TRBJ2-3, with D perhaps TRBD2 (5 bases). This CDR3 spans 13 amino acids. V was clipped by 8 bases and J by 2 bases, with 11 bases between them. Per the germline V gene, CDR1 is MRHNA and CDR2 is SNTAGT.

The J gene is TRBJ1-1, the V gene TRBV6-5, with D possibly matching TRBD1 (5 bases). Per the germline V gene, CDR1 is MNHEY and CDR2 is SVGAGI. The CDR3 is made up of 13 amino acids. The V and J ends lost 0 bases and 6 bases respectively, with 8 bases between them. The CDR3 protein is CASSYSRDAEAFF. The CDR3 coding sequence is TGTGCCAGCAGTTACTCGCGGGACGCTGAAGCTTTCTTT.

V usage is TRBV6-5 and J usage is TRBJ2-5; no reliable D call. Judging by the DNA end, TRBJ2-7 fits better; the J call may be wrong. The V gene's germline CDR1 is MNHEY and CDR2 SVGAGI. The CDR3 totals 14 residues. CDR3 bases: TGTGCCAGCAGCCCCGGTCACAGCTCCTACGAGCAGTACTTC. Translation: CASSPGHSSYEQYF.

The sample holds a few counts of this clone. The CDR3 spells CASSLLRRGGTDTQYF. The CDR3 bases are TGTGCCAGCAGCTTACTCCGGCGGGGAGGCACAGATACGCAGTATTTT. The J gene is TRBJ2-3, the V gene TRBV7-2; tentatively, D is TRBD2 (6 bases). Germline V gives CDR1 SGHTA, CDR2 FQGNSA. CDR3 length equals 16 residues. Trimming took off 2 bases at V and 1 base at J, with 13 bases between the two ends.

This chain uses TRBV13 with TRBJ2-7; 10 bases are a match to TRBD1. The CDR3 extends over 14 amino acids. Germline loops: CDR1 PRHDT, CDR2 FYEKMQ (reference sequence). With 8 bases clipped from V and 5 bases from J, the junction kept 9 bases outside the gene matches. CDR3: CASSSTGGNNEQYF. The CDR3 DNA reads as TGTGCCAGCTCTTCGACAGGGGGCAATAACGAGCAGTACTTC.